The sequence of this TCR beta chain was determined in a study of T cell responses to AZD1222 COVID-19 vaccine. Regarding the study as a whole: Reportedly, nearly half the spike-specific TCRs target unmutated variant regions. Just a handful of AZD1222 recipients were seropositive at baseline. Donor demographics were predominantly white British with a female majority; clonal diversity may be underestimated.

Trimming left V 0 bases short and J 7 bases short, with 12 bases between. Germline V CDR1 and CDR2: MNHEY, SVGAGI. This CDR3 comprises 14 residues. The method was immunoSEQ multiplex PCR; TCRdb's version includes in-frame clones alone and lacks a portion of them. Among about 80,000 clones listed, roughly 90% were seen once. This clone appeared once. The antigen remains undetermined. The TCR originated in an adult who received the AZD1222 COVID-19 vaccine. The chain combines TRBV6-5 with TRBJ2-5; no firm D call. Sample: peripheral blood, taken 28 days after the second AZD1222 dose. DNA for the CDR3: TGTGCCAGCAGTTACTCGTTCCAGCCCGGGACCCAGTACTTC. Its protein product is CASSYSFQPGTQYF.